Shown below are 22 T cell receptor beta chains from a single sample sequenced in a study of T cells expressing NK-cell markers. After re-calling the 5' RACE reads, TCRdb lists one entry per CDR3 protein, DNA absent. This specimen shows a few hundred thousand distinct CDR3 sequences; the ten leading clones hold roughly 5.2%. Sample: blood T cells: a sorted CD56 or NKG2C T cell subset, CD4+ or CD8+ T cells, or bulk PBMC T cells (not recorded which). The receptor source for this set is a man aged 18-70 years in good health.

The chain employs TRBV5-1 and TRBJ1-1. The CDR3 length is 14 residues. Germline V CDR1 and CDR2: SGHRS, YFSETQ. The CDR3 region is CASSWDRGLGEAFF.

This rearrangement joins TRBV28 to TRBJ2-5; TCRdb designates TRBD1, a call that cannot be tested without DNA. In germline, CDR1 is MDHEN, CDR2 SYDVKM. The CDR3 runs to 15 residues. The CDR3 here is CASMAGVGHQETQYF.

Here the CDR3 reads CASSASGTGELFF. The chain recombines TRBV27 with TRBJ2-2; TCRdb outputs TRBD1, but without DNA this stays unchecked. The CDR3 consists of 13 residues. Germline lookup yields CDR1 MNHEY and CDR2 SMNVEV (reference sequence).

The V call is TRBV30, the J call TRBJ1-1; with no DNA, the TCRdb D assignment of TRBD1 cannot be verified. The CDR3 runs to 15 residues. Germline values: CDR1 GTSNPN, CDR2 SVGIG (reference sequence). The CDR3 reads CAWRFGGSGDTEAFF.

V gene TRBV5-4 combines with J gene TRBJ2-1; checking the TCRdb D call of TRBD2 is not possible without DNA. Germline V gene data show CDR1 as SGHNT and CDR2 as YYREEE (reference sequence). The CDR3 has 16 residues. The CDR3 sequence is CASSLWRGASYNEQFF.

The J gene is TRBJ2-3, the V gene TRBV29-1; TCRdb outputs TRBD1, but without DNA this stays unchecked. There are 16 residues in the CDR3. The germline CDR1 and CDR2 sequences are SQVTM and ANQGSEA. CDR3 sequence reads: CSVEPLGQGAGDTQYF.

The V and J genes are TRBV24-1 and TRBJ1-4. This CDR3 spans 15 amino acids. CDR1 and CDR2 from the germline V gene are KGHDR and SFDVKD. CDR3 protein: CATSDPSGTNEKLFF.

The chain is built from TRBV4-2 and TRBJ2-1; TCRdb's D call of TRBD1 is untestable without DNA. This CDR3 has 15 amino acids. Germline loops: CDR1 LGHNA, CDR2 YNFKEQ. This chain's CDR3 is CASSQGGGQYNEQFF.

The CDR3 loop reads CSAKGLLEQYF. V usage is TRBV20-1 and J usage is TRBJ2-7. The CDR3 runs to 11 residues. Germline V gene lookup returns CDR1 DFQATT and CDR2 SNEGSKA (reference sequence).

The chain couples TRBV7-8 to TRBJ2-7. Germline assignment: CDR1 SGHVS and CDR2 FQNEAQ. The CDR3 is 14 amino acids. CDR3 amino acids: CASSYSKVAWEQYF.

This sequence joins TRBV7-3 and TRBJ2-2. Germline-derived CDR1 and CDR2 are SGHTA and FQGTGA. CDR3 length: 14 residues. This chain's CDR3 is CASSPRWGTGELFF.

The genes are TRBV4-2 and TRBJ1-2. From germline, CDR1 is LGHNA and CDR2 YNFKEQ. The CDR3 has 17 residues. The chain's CDR3 is CASSQDLDRPPNYGYTF.

This CDR3 reads CSARLAFGELFF. This rearrangement joins TRBV20-1 to TRBJ2-2. This CDR3 is 12 amino acids long. The germline V gene has CDR1 DFQATT and CDR2 SNEGSKA (reference sequence).

The chain carries TRBV2 and TRBJ1-4; checking the TCRdb D call of TRBD1 is not possible without DNA. CDR3 length: 15 residues. CDR1 is SNHLY, CDR2 FYNNEI, per germline. The CDR3 spells CASSVPGTGNEKLFF.

The CDR3 loop is CATSDPSDYRPNTDTQYF. The rearrangement uses TRBV24-1 and TRBJ2-3; the TRBD1 assignment by TCRdb is unverifiable without DNA. Germline CDR1 reads KGHDR; CDR2 reads SFDVKD. The CDR3 is 18 residues long.

The rearrangement links TRBV18 to TRBJ2-2; TCRdb lists TRBD2, though no DNA is available to test this call. CDR3 length equals 16 residues. Germline CDR1 is KGHSH and CDR2 is LQKENI. CDR3 sequence reads: CASSPPDLVGTGELFF.

J is TRBJ2-1 and V is TRBV7-3. In germline, CDR1 is SGHTA, CDR2 FQGTGA. This CDR3 is built from 15 residues. This chain's CDR3 is CASSPDVGSYNEQFF.

This rearrangement joins TRBV12-3 or TRBV12-4 to TRBJ1-2. The CDR3 is 12 amino acids. CDR3 sequence: CASSLLGSGYTF.

The gene calls are TRBV5-1 and TRBJ1-1; TCRdb outputs TRBD1, but without DNA this stays unchecked. The CDR3 is made up of 13 amino acids. Germline CDR1 SGHRS, CDR2 YFSETQ. The CDR3 sequence is CASHEQGSAVAFF.

The chain recombines TRBV3-1 with TRBJ2-2; the TCRdb call, TRBD2, lacks DNA for checking. CDR3 length: 18 amino acids. Germline V gene lookup returns CDR1 LGHDT and CDR2 YNNKEL (reference sequence). The CDR3 region is CASSQGSRGTLFTGELFF.

The chain joins TRBV6-1 to TRBJ1-1. The CDR3 length is 15 residues. CDR1 and CDR2 from the germline V gene are MNHNS and SASEGT. Here the CDR3 reads CASSDLERANTEAFF.

V gene TRBV21-1 combines with J gene TRBJ2-1; TCRdb reports TRBD2, a call that lacks DNA to check it against. TRBV21-1 is reported as a pseudogene. CDR3 length: 17 amino acids. The CDR3 loop is CASSKRLAGSSYNEQFF.